Here is one T cell receptor (beta chain) with its context. Its antigen is as yet unknown. The data originate from a study of cytotoxic CD8 clonotypes in ibrutinib-treated CLL. CDR3 length: 13 amino acids. V was shortened by 4 bases and J by 2 bases, with 8 bases between the two germline ends. Germline-derived CDR1 and CDR2 are MGHRA and YSYEKL. This table comes from immunoSEQ multiplex PCR, and its TCRdb copy is limited to in-frame clones, with some not included. The sample consists of 150,000 or so clones, approximately 83% of them appearing once. Overall study findings and caveats: Public clonotypes were uncommon and contracted or stayed stable on treatment. Rising at ibrutinib response, clonality subsequently fell back toward baseline at progression.

The material was PBMCs, obtained after 24 months of ibrutinib treatment. This TCR came from a human donor with chronic lymphocytic leukemia. The chain is built from TRBV4-1 and TRBJ1-2; the D is unclear. CDR3 amino acids: CASSPRENYGYTF. Written as DNA, the CDR3 is TGCGCCAGCAGCCCCCGGGAGAACTATGGCTACACCTTC.